Listed below are T cell receptor beta chains from one sample, sequenced in a study of OX40 agonist ivuxolimab in advanced cancers. Method: immunoSEQ multiplex PCR; TCRdb's copy keeps in-frame clones and lacks some. The data show roughly 60,000 clones, with around 84% seen just once and around 3% held by the top ten. Sequencing was performed on CD4+ or CD8+ T cells sorted from blood, taken in a trial of the OX40 agonist ivuxolimab. These receptors were taken from an adult with an advanced solid tumor such as melanoma, head and neck, liver or kidney cancer. Both conserved end residues are part of each CDR3. D genes are given only for firm matches. Clone size, where shown, is once, few, many, or a class for clones that have expanded.

-,TRBD1,TRBJ1-5,TRBV28,CASLRAGGNNQPQHF,TGTGCCAGCCTGAGGGCAGGGGGTAACAATCAGCCCCAGCATTTT
once,TRBD1,TRBJ2-5,TRBV11-2,CASSVNTGGGETQYF,TGTGCCAGCAGCGTGAATACAGGGGGCGGCGAGACCCAGTACTTC
-,-,TRBJ2-2,TRBV15,CATSRGRTGELFF,TGTGCCACCAGCAGGGGCCGCACCGGGGAGCTGTTTTTT
-,-,TRBJ2-7,TRBV4-1,CASTLSFRQSYEQYF,TGCGCCAGCACTCTAAGTTTCAGACAGTCCTACGAGCAGTACTTC
-,-,TRBJ1-1,TRBV10-3,CATNPRVHTHTEAFF,TGTGCCACCAACCCGAGAGTGCACACACACACTGAAGCTTTCTTT
-,-,TRBJ2-3,TRBV19,CASTDGFSTDTQYF,TGTGCCAGTACGGACGGGTTCAGCACAGATACGCAGTATTTT
-,-,TRBJ1-4,TRBV5-4,CASSPGPKGEKLFF,TGTGCCAGCAGCCCCGGCCCGAAGGGTGAAAAACTGTTTTTT
-,-,TRBJ1-1,TRBV6-5,CASSWGGSLNTEAFF,TGTGCCAGCAGTTGGGGGGGCTCTTTGAACACTGAAGCTTTCTTT
-,-,TRBJ2-7,TRBV5-6,CASSRTHSGYEQYF,TGTGCCAGCAGCCGGACACACTCGGGGTACGAGCAGTACTTC
-,TRBD2,TRBJ2-7,TRBV2,CASRATSGSTYEQYF,TGTGCCAGCAGGGCCACTAGCGGGAGTACTTACGAGCAGTACTTC
-,TRBD1,TRBJ2-2,TRBV5-1,CASSLTGGTNTGELFF,TGCGCCAGCAGCTTAACAGGGGGCACCAACACCGGGGAGCTGTTTTTT
-,-,TRBJ2-1,TRBV5-1,CASHPGPTNEQFF,TGCGCCAGCCACCCGGGTCCTACAAATGAGCAGTTCTTC
-,-,TRBJ1-1,TRBV28,CAIYGPLNTEAFF,TGTGCCATCTATGGACCTTTGAACACTGAAGCTTTCTTT
-,-,TRBJ1-5,TRBV5-5,CASSPPGTANQPQHF,TGTGCCAGCAGCCCCCCGGGGACCGCCAATCAGCCCCAGCATTTT
-,-,TRBJ2-5,TRBV4-2,CASSQDQLGETQYF,TGTGCCAGCAGCCAAGATCAACTAGGAGAGACCCAGTACTTC
-,TRBD2,TRBJ2-1,TRBV5-1,CASSSGVIYNEQFF,TGCGCCAGCTCTAGCGGGGTTATCTACAATGAGCAGTTCTTC
few,-,TRBJ1-3,TRBV4-1,CASSQDSGGLSGNTIYF,TGCGCCAGCAGCCAAGACTCCGGGGGGCTCTCTGGAAACACCATATATTTT
-,-,TRBJ2-1,TRBV30,CAWSQTRGKFF,TGTGCCTGGAGTCAAACCAGGGGAAAGTTCTTC
-,TRBD2,TRBJ2-3,TRBV27,CASSQRGLAGGSLADTQYF,TGTGCCAGCAGCCAAAGGGGGCTAGCGGGAGGGTCTCTTGCAGATACGCAGTATTTT
-,TRBD2,TRBJ2-7,TRBV27,CASSLATGLAGPYEQYF,TGTGCCAGCAGTTTAGCCACGGGACTAGCGGGACCCTACGAGCAGTACTTC
-,-,TRBJ2-5,TRBV7-2,CASTALAHSETQYF,TGTGCCAGCACCGCCCTAGCCCACTCGGAGACCCAGTACTTC
-,TRBD1,TRBJ2-7,TRBV19,CASSHRGDYEQYF,TGTGCCAGTAGCCACAGGGGCGACTACGAGCAGTACTTC
once,-,TRBJ1-1,TRBV5-1,CASSLQVMNTEAFF,TGCGCCAGCAGCTTACAGGTAATGAACACTGAAGCTTTCTTT
-,-,TRBJ1-5,TRBV18,CASSPVFMQNSNQPQHF,TGTGCCAGCTCACCCGTCTTTATGCAGAATAGCAATCAGCCCCAGCATTTT